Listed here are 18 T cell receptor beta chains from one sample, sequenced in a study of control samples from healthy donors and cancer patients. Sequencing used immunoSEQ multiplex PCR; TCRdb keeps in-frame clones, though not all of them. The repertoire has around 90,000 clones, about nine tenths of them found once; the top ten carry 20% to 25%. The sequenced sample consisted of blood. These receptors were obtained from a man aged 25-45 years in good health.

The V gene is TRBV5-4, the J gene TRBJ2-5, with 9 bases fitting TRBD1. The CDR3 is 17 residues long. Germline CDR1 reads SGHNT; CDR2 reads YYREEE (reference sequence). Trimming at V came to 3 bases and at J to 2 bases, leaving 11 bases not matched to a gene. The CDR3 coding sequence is TGTGCCAGCAGCTGGGACAGGGTTCTGGGGGCACAAGAGACCCAGTACTTC. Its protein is CASSWDRVLGAQETQYF.

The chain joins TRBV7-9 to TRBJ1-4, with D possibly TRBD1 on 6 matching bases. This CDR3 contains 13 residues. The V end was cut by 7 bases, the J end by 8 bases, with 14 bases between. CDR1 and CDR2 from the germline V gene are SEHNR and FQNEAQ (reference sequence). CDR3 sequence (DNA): TGTGCCAGCATGTCAGGGGATTACGAAAAACTGTTTTTT. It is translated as CASMSGDYEKLFF.

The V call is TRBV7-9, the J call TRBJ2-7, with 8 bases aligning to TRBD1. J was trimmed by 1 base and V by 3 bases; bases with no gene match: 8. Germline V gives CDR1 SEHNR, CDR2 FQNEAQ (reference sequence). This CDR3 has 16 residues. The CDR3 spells CASSLSTGGGSYEQYF. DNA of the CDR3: TGTGCCAGCAGCTTGAGCACAGGGGGAGGTTCCTACGAGCAGTACTTC. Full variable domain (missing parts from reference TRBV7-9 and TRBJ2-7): DTGVSQNPRHKITKRGQNVTFRCDPISEHNRLYWYRQTLGQGPEFLTYFQNEAQLEKSRLLSDRFSAERPKGSFSTLEIQRTEQGDSAMYLCASSLSTGGGSYEQYFGPGTRLTVT.

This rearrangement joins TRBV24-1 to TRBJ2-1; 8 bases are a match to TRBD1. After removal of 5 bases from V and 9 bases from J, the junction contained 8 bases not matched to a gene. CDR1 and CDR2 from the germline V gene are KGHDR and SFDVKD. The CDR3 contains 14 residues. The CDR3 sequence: CATSAWTGLGEQFF. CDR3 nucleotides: TGTGCCACCAGTGCCTGGACAGGGTTGGGTGAGCAGTTCTTC.

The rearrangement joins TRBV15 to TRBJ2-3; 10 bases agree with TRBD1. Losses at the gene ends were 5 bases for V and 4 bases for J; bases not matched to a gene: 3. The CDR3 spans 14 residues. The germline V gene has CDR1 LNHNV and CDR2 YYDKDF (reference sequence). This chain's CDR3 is CATSRDRGPDTQYF. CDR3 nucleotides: TGTGCCACCAGCCGGGACAGGGGACCAGATACGCAGTATTTT.

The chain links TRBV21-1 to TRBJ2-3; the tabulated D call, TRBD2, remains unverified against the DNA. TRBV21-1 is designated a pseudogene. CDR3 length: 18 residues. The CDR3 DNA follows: TGTGCCAGCAGTGAGTCTTGGGGGGAGGGGCCTCCCACAGATACGCAGTATTTT. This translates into CASSESWGEGPPTDTQYF.

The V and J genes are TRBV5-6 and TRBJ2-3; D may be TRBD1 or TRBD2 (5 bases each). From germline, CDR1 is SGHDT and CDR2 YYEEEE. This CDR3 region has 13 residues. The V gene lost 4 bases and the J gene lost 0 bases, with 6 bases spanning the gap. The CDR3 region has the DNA TGTGCCAGCAGCCGGGACAGCACAGATACGCAGTATTTT. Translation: CASSRDSTDTQYF.

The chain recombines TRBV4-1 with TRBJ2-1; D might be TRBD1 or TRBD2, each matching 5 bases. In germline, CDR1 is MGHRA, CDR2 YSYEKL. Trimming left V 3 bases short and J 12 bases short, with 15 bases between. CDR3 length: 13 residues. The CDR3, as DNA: TGCGCCAGCAGCCAGCAAAGCCGGGACCCGCAGTTCTTC. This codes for CASSQQSRDPQFF.

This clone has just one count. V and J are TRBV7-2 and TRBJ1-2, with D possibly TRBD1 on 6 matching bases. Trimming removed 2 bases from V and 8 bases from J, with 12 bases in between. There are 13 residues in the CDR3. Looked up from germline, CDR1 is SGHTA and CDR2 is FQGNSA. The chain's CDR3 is CASSLSRGSGYTF. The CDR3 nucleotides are TGTGCCAGCAGCTTAAGTAGGGGGTCGGGCTACACCTTC.

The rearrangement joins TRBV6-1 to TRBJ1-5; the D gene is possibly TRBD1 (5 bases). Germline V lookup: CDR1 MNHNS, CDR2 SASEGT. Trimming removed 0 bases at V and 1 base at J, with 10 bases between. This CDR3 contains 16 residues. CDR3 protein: CASSEAAGWSNQPQHF. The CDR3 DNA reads TGTGCCAGCAGTGAAGCGGCAGGGTGGAGCAATCAGCCCCAGCATTTT.

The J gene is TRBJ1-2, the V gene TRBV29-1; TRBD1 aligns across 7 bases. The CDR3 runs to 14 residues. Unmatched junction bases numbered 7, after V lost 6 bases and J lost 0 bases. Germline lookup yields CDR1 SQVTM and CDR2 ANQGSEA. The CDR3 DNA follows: TGCAGCGTGGACCCCGGGACAGCTAACTATGGCTACACCTTC. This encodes CSVDPGTANYGYTF.

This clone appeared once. CDR3 region: CASSFQGKETQYF. CDR3 nucleotides: TGTGCCAGCAGCTTCCAGGGTAAAGAGACCCAGTACTTC. The rearrangement uses TRBV7-2 and TRBJ2-5; weak D call: TRBD1 (5 bases). Looked up from germline, CDR1 is SGHTA and CDR2 is FQGNSA. V dropped 3 bases and J dropped 3 bases, with 8 bases sitting between them. This CDR3 has 13 amino acids.

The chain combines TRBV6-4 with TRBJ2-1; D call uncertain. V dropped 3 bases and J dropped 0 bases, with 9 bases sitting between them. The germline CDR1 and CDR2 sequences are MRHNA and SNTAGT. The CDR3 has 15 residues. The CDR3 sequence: CASSELSGSYNEQFF. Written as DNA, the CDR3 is TGTGCCAGCAGTGAATTGTCAGGCTCCTACAATGAGCAGTTCTTC.

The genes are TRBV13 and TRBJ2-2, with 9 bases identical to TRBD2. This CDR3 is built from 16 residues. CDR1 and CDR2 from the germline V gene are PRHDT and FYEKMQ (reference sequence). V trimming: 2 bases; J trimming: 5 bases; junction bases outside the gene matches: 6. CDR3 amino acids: CASSLWSSGDTGELFF. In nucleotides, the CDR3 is TGTGCCAGCAGCTTATGGTCTAGCGGGGATACCGGGGAGCTGTTTTTT.

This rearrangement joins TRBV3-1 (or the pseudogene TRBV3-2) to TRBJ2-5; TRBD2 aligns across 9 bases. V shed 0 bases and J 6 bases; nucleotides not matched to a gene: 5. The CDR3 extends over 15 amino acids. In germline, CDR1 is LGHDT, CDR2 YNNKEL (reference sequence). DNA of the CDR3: TGTGCCAGCAGCCAAGATTTGAGCGGGGGGAAGACCCAGTACTTC. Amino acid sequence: CASSQDLSGGKTQYF.

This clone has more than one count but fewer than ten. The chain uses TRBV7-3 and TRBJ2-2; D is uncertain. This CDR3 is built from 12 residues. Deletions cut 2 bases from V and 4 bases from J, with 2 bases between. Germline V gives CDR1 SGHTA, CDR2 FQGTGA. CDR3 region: CASSLVTGELFF. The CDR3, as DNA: TGTGCCAGCAGCTTAGTCACCGGGGAGCTGTTTTTT. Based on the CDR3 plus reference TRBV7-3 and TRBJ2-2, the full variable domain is GAGVSQTPSNKVTEKGKYVELRCDPISGHTALYWYRQSLGQGPEFLIYFQGTGAADDSGLPNDRFFAVRPEGSVSTLKIQRTERGDSAVYLCASSLVTGELFFGEGSRLTVL.

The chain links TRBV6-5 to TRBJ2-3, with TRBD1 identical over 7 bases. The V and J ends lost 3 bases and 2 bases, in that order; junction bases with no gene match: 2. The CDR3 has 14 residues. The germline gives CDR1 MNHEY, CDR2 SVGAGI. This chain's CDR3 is CASSYGTATDTQYF. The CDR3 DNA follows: TGTGCCAGCAGTTATGGGACAGCCACAGATACGCAGTATTTT.

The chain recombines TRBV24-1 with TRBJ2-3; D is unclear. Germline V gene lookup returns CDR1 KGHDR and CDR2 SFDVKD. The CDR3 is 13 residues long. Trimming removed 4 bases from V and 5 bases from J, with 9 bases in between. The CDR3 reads CATSDHLQDTQYF. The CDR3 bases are TGTGCCACCAGTGACCACCTACAAGATACGCAGTATTTT.